This T cell receptor beta chain was sequenced in a study of human T cells and chemical hapten exposure. Time point defined: pre-sensitization, week 0. Treatment of the sample: therapeutic diphenylcyclopropenone sensitization with weekly scalp DPC. Drawing of blood took place ahead of applying each patch test. CDR3 length: 13 residues. V was shortened by 6 bases and J by 6 bases, with 12 bases between the two germline ends. Looked up from germline, CDR1 is SGHRS and CDR2 is YFSETQ. TCRdb re-called the RACE reads through MiXCR, storing one row per CDR3 protein. The table has about 260,000 distinct CDR3 sequences, about 9.4% seen once.

This chain links TRBV5-1 with TRBJ2-2; possibly TRBD1 or TRBD2 for D (5 bases each). The clonotype originates from a woman in her thirties or forties with alopecia areata. Some clones in this sample may be carry-over from other donors' samples. The source was whole blood, collected in connection with sensitization to the hapten diphenylcyclopropenone (DPC). The CDR3 sequence: CASNRDRAGELFF. The CDR3 DNA reads TGCGCCAGCAACCGGGACCGGGCCGGGGAGCTGTTTTTT.